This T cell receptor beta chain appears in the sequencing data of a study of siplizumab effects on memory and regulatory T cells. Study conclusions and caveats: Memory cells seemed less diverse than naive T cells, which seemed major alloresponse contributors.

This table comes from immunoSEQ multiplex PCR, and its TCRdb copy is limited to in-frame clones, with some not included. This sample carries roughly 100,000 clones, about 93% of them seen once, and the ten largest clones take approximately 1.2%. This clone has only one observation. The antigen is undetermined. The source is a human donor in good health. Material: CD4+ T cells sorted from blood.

CDR3 amino acids: CASSVGTSGSWLEQYF. The CDR3 bases are TGTGCCAGCAGCGTAGGGACTAGCGGGAGTTGGCTCGAGCAGTACTTC. The genes are TRBV9 and TRBJ2-7; 13 positions match TRBD2. Germline CDR1 SGDLS, CDR2 YYNGEE. V lost 0 bases, J lost 6 bases, and 6 bases stayed unmatched. This CDR3 spans 16 amino acids.